One and the same sample provided the 11 T cell receptor beta chains below, sequenced in a study of control samples from healthy donors and cancer patients (dated by TCRdb to about 2020). Library generation was performed with the immunoSEQ multiplex PCR assay. Held by TCRdb, this immuneACCESS table contains in-frame sequences only and omits some clones. Under half of the omission traces to an unresolved V gene where checked; the cause of the rest is unknown. In this sample the table shows 85,000 to 95,000 clones, less than 90% of which occur a single time. The ten most abundant clones make up around an eighth of the sample. The sample consisted of blood. The receptors come from a woman aged 70-85 years in good health.

The chain recombines TRBV5-4 with TRBJ2-7, with 11 bases identical to TRBD1. The V gene end was trimmed by 4 bases and the J gene end by 4 bases; junction bases not matched to a gene: 4. This CDR3 has 14 residues. Germline CDR1 reads SGHNT; CDR2 reads YYREEE (reference sequence). CDR3 nucleotides: TGTGCCAGCAGCCCGGGACAGGGGGGTTACGAGCAGTACTTC. Translation: CASSPGQGGYEQYF.

The chain employs TRBV7-2 and TRBJ2-1, with 7 nucleotides matching TRBD1. The CDR3 covers 15 residues. J gave up 4 bases and V 5 bases, and 8 bases lay outside the gene matches. Germline V gene data show CDR1 as SGHTA and CDR2 as FQGNSA. CDR3 DNA sequence: TGTGCCAGCAGCCCAGTCGGGACAGCATACAATGAGCAGTTCTTC. This sequence encodes CASSPVGTAYNEQFF.

This clone has just a few counts. This chain uses TRBV12-3 or TRBV12-4 with TRBJ2-3; 7 bases fit TRBD1. V lost 6 bases to trimming and J lost 4 bases; unmatched junction nucleotides: 4. CDR3 length equals 13 residues. CDR3 bases: TGTGCCAGCAGACTAGACAGGGCAGATACGCAGTATTTT. Translation gives CASRLDRADTQYF.

This chain links TRBV3-1 (or the pseudogene TRBV3-2) with TRBJ2-2, with 10 positions matching TRBD2. This CDR3 is 16 amino acids long. V dropped 4 bases and J dropped 8; count of bases not matched to a gene: 10. The germline V gene encodes CDR1 LGHDT and CDR2 YNNKEL (reference sequence). CDR3 DNA sequence: TGTGCCAGCAGCCCCGGGGGACTAGCGAGGGCGGGGGAGCTGTTTTTT. Protein sequence: CASSPGGLARAGELFF.

This chain connects TRBV9 to TRBJ1-1; no firm D call. Germline V gene lookup returns CDR1 SGDLS and CDR2 YYNGEE. V gave up 0 bases and J gave up 0 bases, with 9 bases separating them. This CDR3 region has 15 residues. CDR3 DNA: TGTGCCAGCAGCGTAGGAGCCCCCTTGAACACTGAAGCTTTCTTT. It specifies CASSVGAPLNTEAFF.

V usage is TRBV10-3 and J usage is TRBJ1-1; a weak D match, TRBD1 (5 bases). With 0 bases removed from V and 1 base from J, the gap between germline ends came to 9 bases. Germline values: CDR1 ENHRY, CDR2 SYGVKD. CDR3 length equals 15 residues. As DNA, the CDR3 is TGTGCCATCAGTGAGTCGGAGGGACGGAACACTGAAGCTTTCTTT. This translates into CAISESEGRNTEAFF.

This chain joins TRBV29-1 and TRBJ1-2; D remains ambiguous. The length of the CDR3 is 13 residues. Germline lookup yields CDR1 SQVTM and CDR2 ANQGSEA. With 6 bases removed from V and 4 bases from J, the gap between germline ends came to 15 bases. The CDR3 region has the DNA TGCAGCGTGCGGAGTGGAATTAGCTATGGCTACACCTTC. This gives the protein CSVRSGISYGYTF.

The V gene is TRBV25-1, the J gene TRBJ2-6, with D tentatively TRBD2 (7 bases). Between the trimmed V and J ends, which lost 6 bases and 4 bases, there was a span of 19 bases. Germline CDR1 reads MGHDK; CDR2 reads SYGVNS. The CDR3 contains 17 residues. This CDR3 is CASSLGGGSTGANVLTF. In nucleotides, the CDR3 is TGTGCCAGCAGCCTAGGGGGGGGCAGTACAGGGGCCAACGTCCTGACTTTC.

The chain combines TRBV10-3 with TRBJ2-1, with TRBD1 matching 10 bases. The CDR3 spans 20 residues. CDR1 and CDR2 from the germline V gene are ENHRY and SYGVKD. Trimming at V came to 4 bases and at J to 3 bases, leaving 18 bases not matched to a gene. The CDR3: CAISASGTGVQLNLYNEQFF. Written as DNA, the CDR3 is TGTGCCATCAGTGCATCCGGGACAGGGGTACAACTTAACCTCTACAATGAGCAGTTCTTC.

V gene TRBV28 combines with J gene TRBJ1-1; D might be TRBD1 (5 bases). CDR3 length equals 15 residues. Germline loops: CDR1 MDHEN, CDR2 SYDVKM. V was cut by 1 base and J by 4 bases, with 13 bases left in between. CDR3 nucleotides: TGTGCCAGCAGTTTATCAGCAGGTAGGGGCACTGAAGCTTTCTTT. Its protein is CASSLSAGRGTEAFF.

The chain is built from TRBV12-3 or TRBV12-4 and TRBJ2-7; D might be TRBD2 (5 bases). CDR3 length: 12 amino acids. Trimming took off 3 bases at V and 6 bases at J, with 9 bases between the two ends. CDR3: CASSFGVGEQYF. CDR3 DNA: TGTGCCAGCAGTTTCGGGGTTGGCGAGCAGTACTTC.